The clone carrying this T cell receptor beta chain was counted a single time. The germline gives CDR1 GTSNPN, CDR2 SVGIG (reference sequence). This CDR3 contains 11 residues. V lost 1 base, J lost 6 bases, and 7 bases lay in between. Unsorted PBMC contributed approximately 300 ng DNA, roughly 30,000 T cell genomes, to each replicate PCR. Libraries were prepared by immunoSEQ multiplex PCR; TCRdb keeps only in-frame clonotypes and omits some of them. The table lists some 490,000 clones, about 85% of them singletons. The sample belongs to a study of shared clonotypes between healthy human individuals. Material for sequencing was PBMCs. The rearrangement links TRBV30 to TRBJ2-7; D is unclear. The sequence was obtained from a middle-aged woman in good health. Some clones in this sample may be carry-over from other donors' samples. The CDR3: CAWSAHFEQYF. For the CDR3, the DNA is TGTGCCTGGAGTGCACATTTCGAGCAGTACTTC.